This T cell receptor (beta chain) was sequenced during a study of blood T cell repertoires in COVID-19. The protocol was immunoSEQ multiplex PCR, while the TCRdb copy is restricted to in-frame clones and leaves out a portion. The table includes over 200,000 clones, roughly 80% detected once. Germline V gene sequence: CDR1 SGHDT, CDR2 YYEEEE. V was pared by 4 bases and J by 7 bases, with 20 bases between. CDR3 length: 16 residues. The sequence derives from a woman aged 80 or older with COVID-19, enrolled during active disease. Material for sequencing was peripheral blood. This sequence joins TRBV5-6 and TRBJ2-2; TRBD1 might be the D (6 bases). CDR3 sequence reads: CASSLAAGDGNGELFF. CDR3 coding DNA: TGTGCCAGCAGCCTGGCGGCAGGGGATGGGAACGGGGAGCTGTTTTTT.